This TCR beta chain emerged from a study of T cell responses to AZD1222 COVID-19 vaccine (dated by TCRdb to the early 2020s). About the investigation overall: AZD1222 recipients with second doses at about 4 weeks or about 12 weeks were pooled, because spike-specific TCR depth and breadth did not differ between schedules. A total of 230 to 250 trial participants underwent TCR sequencing, of whom some 200 had received two doses of AZD1222 and 26 had received two doses of the MenACWY control vaccine. Trial participants were enrolled by age into subgroups of 18-55, 56-69 and 70-plus years, and about 150, 27 and 61 TCR-sequenced participants, respectively, were included in these subgroups. Broader findings and caveats from the paper: Because no day 14 peak-response samples were available, repertoires were characterized only after the peak T cell response. After two AZD1222 doses, both the breadth and the depth of spike-specific TCRs were significantly higher than at day 0 and than in MenACWY recipients. Conclusions about previously exposed vaccinees are limited because only a handful of AZD1222 recipients were SARS-CoV-2 seropositive at baseline. In the small 56-69-year group, the increase in depth fell short of significance, most likely because of low power. Nearly half of unique spike-specific TCRs reportedly recognized epitopes outside regions mutated in the B.1.351 and B.1.1.7 variants. Participants were mostly white British, with more females than males. The authors suggested clonal diversity may have been underestimated. The vaccine-associated CD4 TCRs covered the entire spike protein, and the dominant responses fell in regions 160-218 and 743-854.

The CDR3 regions of human TCRbeta chains were analyzed by immunosequencing. The paper's processing steps were these. TCRs in the repertoires were compared against a reference library of SARS-CoV-2-specific TCRs that had been generated with the MIRA antigen-specificity platform. Breadth was defined as the fraction of unique TCRs that were SARS-CoV-2-associated, and depth was defined as the fraction of total T cells that were SARS-CoV-2-associated. Each spike-specific TCR was assigned to its reactive spike region and to a CD4 or CD8 class using the MIRA data. Log10-transformed breadth and depth values were compared by one-way ANOVA with Sidak's multiple comparisons tests. Entries here come from immuneACCESS through TCRdb and include only in-frame sequences with V and J called. Some clones fail to appear in such tables; in the studies checked, an unresolved V gene covers under half of the shortfall, and the cause of the remainder is unknown. The V and J calls and clone size come from that table; D and trimming were worked out from the DNA. This sample comprises about 120,000 clones, 89% of them detected only once. The ten top clones hold around 1.5% of the sample.

Spanning cysteine to phenylalanine, the CDR3 consists of 15 amino acids. Kept here is only the CDR3 DNA, which spans 45 bases and is read in frame from base 1. Trimmed from V: 5 bases; trimmed from J: 7 bases; junction bases lacking a gene match: 13. Based on the germline V gene (reference sequence), the CDR1 and CDR2 sequences are MNHEY and SMNVEV. Of note for this clone: Its antigen target is currently unknown. Base qualities are not provided; no much larger clone lies one nucleotide away.

The time point label of this sample denotes: baseline before first vaccination. Vaccinee samples were obtained from the UK trials COV001 and COV002, which included a single-blind randomized controlled phase 2/3 trial of AZD1222 (ChAdOx1 nCoV-19) in healthy adults. For TCRbeta chain sequencing, PBMC samples from trial participants were taken at day 0 and at day 28 after the second dose. This receptor chain uses TRBV27 and TRBJ2-7; 8 bases in the junction line up with TRBD1. This material consisted of peripheral blood, taken on day 0 of AZD1222 vaccination. The receptor was isolated from an adult in good health. CDR3 reads: CASSTWTGLRREQYF. The nucleotides read TGTGCCAGCAGTACCTGGACAGGGCTAAGGAGGGAGCAGTACTTC.